This T cell receptor beta chain stems from a study of identical twins. TCRdb reprocessed the 5' RACE reads via MiXCR and lists one record per CDR3 protein. The sample comprises a few hundred thousand distinct CDR3 sequences, approximately 9.6% of which are singletons, and 2.5% to 3.5% rests with the top ten. The CDR3 consists of 14 residues. V lost 6 bases and J lost 10, with 21 bases in between. Germline loops: CDR1 MDHEN, CDR2 SYDVKM. Points from the study as a whole: There were fewer insertions in abundant cord blood beta clonotypes, but memory repertoires showed no such pattern.

Points on this clonotype: The antigen is unknown.

These data were also filed under a second study, of yellow fever vaccine responses in identical twins.

The specimen was PBMCs. The clonotype comes from a young woman in good health. The genes are TRBV28 and TRBJ2-5; D is possibly TRBD1 or TRBD2 (5 bases each). The CDR3 loop reads CASSPRDPLPSQYF. CDR3 coding DNA: TGTGCCAGCAGCCCCCGGGACCCCTTGCCCAGCCAGTACTTC.